This T cell receptor (beta chain) was recovered during a study of human T cells and chemical hapten exposure. The CDR3 is made up of 15 amino acids. The V gene's germline CDR1 is SGHRS and CDR2 YFSETQ. V lost 0 bases, J lost 8 bases, and 12 bases lay in between. Time point indicated: patch test 2, 6 weeks after DPC sensitization. The treatment was: therapeutic diphenylcyclopropenone sensitization with weekly scalp DPC. Blood was drawn before each patch test was applied. Study-wide results and caveats: Alopecia in the donors means their immune response may deviate from healthy people's.

This clonotype was picked up many times. The antigen remains unidentified. Individual cDNA molecules each carried unique molecular identifiers attached by the library. TCRdb called the RACE reads again in MiXCR, with one record for every CDR3 protein. The data show a few hundred thousand distinct CDR3 sequences, just under 6.5% seen once. This clonotype was obtained from a woman younger than 30 with alopecia areata. Some clones in this sample may be carry-over from other donors' samples. The V call is TRBV5-1, the J call TRBJ1-6, with D uncertain. Sample: whole blood, taken in connection with sensitization to the hapten diphenylcyclopropenone (DPC). CDR3 coding DNA: TGCGCCAGCAGCTTGGTGTTTGGCAGTTATTCACCCCTCCACTTT. The encoded protein is CASSLVFGSYSPLHF.